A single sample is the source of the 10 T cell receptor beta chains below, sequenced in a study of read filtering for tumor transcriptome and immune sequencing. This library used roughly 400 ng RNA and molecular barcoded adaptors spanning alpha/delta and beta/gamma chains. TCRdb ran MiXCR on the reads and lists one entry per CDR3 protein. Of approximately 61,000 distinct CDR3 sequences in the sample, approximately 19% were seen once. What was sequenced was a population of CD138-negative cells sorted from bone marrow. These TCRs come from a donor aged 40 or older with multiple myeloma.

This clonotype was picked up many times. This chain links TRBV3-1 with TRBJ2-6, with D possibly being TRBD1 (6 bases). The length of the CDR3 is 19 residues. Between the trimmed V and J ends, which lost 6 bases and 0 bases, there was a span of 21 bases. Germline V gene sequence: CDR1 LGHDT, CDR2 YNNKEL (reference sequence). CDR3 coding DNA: TGTGCCAGCAGTTTCCTTCTGACAGGAGACCTCTCTGGGGCCAACGTCCTGACTTTC. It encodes CASSFLLTGDLSGANVLTF.

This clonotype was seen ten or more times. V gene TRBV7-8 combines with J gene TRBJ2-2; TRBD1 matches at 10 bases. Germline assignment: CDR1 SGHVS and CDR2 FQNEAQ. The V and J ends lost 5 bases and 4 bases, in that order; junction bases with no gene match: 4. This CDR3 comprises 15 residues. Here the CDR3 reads CASSRTGGITGELFF. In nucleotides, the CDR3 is TGTGCCAGCAGCCGGACAGGGGGAATCACCGGGGAGCTGTTTTTT.

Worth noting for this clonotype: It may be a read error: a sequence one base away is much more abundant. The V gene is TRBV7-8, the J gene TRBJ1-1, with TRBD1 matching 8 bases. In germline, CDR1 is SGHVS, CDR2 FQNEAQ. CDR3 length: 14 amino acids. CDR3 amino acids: CASSFTGGLTESFF. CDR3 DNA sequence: TGTGCCAGCAGCTTTACAGGGGGGTTGACTGAATCTTTCTTT.

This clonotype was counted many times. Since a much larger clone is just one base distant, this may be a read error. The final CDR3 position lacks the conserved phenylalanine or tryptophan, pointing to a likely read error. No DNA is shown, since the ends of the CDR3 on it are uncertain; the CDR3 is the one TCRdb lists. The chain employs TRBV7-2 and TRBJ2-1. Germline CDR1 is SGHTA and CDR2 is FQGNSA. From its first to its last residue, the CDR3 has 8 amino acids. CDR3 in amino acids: CASIIRFL.

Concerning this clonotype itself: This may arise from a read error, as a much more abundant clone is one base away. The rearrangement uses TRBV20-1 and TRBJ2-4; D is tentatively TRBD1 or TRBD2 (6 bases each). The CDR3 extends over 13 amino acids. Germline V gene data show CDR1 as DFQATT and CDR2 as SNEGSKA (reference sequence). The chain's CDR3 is CSGGGSAKNIQYF. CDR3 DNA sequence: TGCAGCGGGGGCGGGTCGGCCAAAAACATTCAGTACTTC.

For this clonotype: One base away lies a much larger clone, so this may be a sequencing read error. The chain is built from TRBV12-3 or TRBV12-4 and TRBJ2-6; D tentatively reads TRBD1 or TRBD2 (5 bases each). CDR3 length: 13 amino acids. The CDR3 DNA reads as TGTGCCAGCAGTTTCGTGGGGACCAACGTCCTGGCTTTC. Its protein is CASSFVGTNVLAF.

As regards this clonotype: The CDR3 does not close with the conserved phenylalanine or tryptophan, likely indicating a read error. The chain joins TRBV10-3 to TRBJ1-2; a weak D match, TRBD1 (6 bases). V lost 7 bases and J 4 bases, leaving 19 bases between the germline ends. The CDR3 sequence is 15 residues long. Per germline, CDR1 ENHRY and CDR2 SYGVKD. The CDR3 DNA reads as TGTGCCATCAACCCAGGGGTCCCAATTCTCTATGGCTACACCCTC. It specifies CAINPGVPILYGYTL.

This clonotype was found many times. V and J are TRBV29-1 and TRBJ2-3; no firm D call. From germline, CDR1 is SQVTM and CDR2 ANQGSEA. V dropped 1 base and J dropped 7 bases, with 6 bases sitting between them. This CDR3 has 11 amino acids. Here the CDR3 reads CSVEGRYTQYF. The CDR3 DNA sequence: TGCAGCGTTGAAGGGCGGTATACGCAGTATTTT.

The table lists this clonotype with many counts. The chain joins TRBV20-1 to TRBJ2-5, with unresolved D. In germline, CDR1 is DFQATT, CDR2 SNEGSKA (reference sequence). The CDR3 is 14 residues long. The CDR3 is CALSPIWIQETQYF. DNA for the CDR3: TGCGCCCTCAGTCCCATATGGATCCAAGAGACCCAGTACTTC.

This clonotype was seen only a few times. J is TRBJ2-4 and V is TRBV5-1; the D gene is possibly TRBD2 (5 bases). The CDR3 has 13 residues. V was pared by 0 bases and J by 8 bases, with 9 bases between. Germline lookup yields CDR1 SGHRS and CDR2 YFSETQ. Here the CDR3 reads CASSLDLADIQYF. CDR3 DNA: TGCGCCAGCAGCTTGGATCTAGCAGACATTCAGTACTTC.